The clone carrying this T cell receptor beta chain appeared many times. The target antigen is unknown. The data stem from a study of Graves' ophthalmopathy and Graves' hyperthyroidism. Study-level points and caveats: Among thyroid clonotypes expanded above 0.001 frequency, most also appeared in blood. This model predicted ophthalmopathy progression (sensitivity 70% to 71%, specificity around 72%). A 13-signature model separated ophthalmopathy from stable hyperthyroidism, almost 90% sensitivity, 81.08% specificity.

Transcripts of RNA were the source for amplifying TCR beta CDR3 regions. First-round RT-PCR relied on HTBI primers, and a second-round multiplex PCR came next. TCRdb independently ran MiXCR on the multiplex PCR reads; one entry per CDR3 protein. Seen here are 300,000 or so distinct CDR3 sequences, 15% to 20% observed once, and the top ten hold 10% to 15%. The CDR3 extends over 17 amino acids. Germline CDR1 SNHLY, CDR2 FYNNEI. V dropped 4 bases and J dropped 2 bases, with 19 bases sitting between them. Orbital computed tomography, together with clinical symptoms, serum thyroxine, TRAb and thyroid ultrasound, was used for diagnosis.

The sequence derives from an adult man with Graves' ophthalmopathy. The sequencing sample was made of peripheral blood. The V and J genes are TRBV2 and TRBJ2-3; no reliable D call. CDR3 sequence: CASSATSGLAATDTQYF. The CDR3 nucleotides read TGTGCCAGCAGTGCAACCTCAGGATTGGCGGCCACAGATACGCAGTATTTT.